Below, one TCR beta chain is given with its context. The target of this receptor is not known. Base qualities were left out, and no much larger clone turns up one base away. The immunoSEQ Assay, a bias-controlled multiplex PCR, was used to amplify TCRbeta CDR3 regions from genomic DNA. On the authors' methods: Within the assay, amplification of reference gene primers was used to estimate how many nucleated cells each sample contained. To quantify the absolute abundance of each unique TCRbeta CDR3 rearrangement, sequence reads were collapsed and filtered. For each sample, productive Simpson clonality was calculated as the square root of Simpson's diversity index across productive rearrangements. TCRdb took over this immuneACCESS table, retaining in-frame rearrangements with V and J assigned. Such tables are incomplete; in checked studies, under half of the missing clones stem from an unresolved V gene, and the remainder is unexplained. V, J and clone size are taken as reported in that table, and D and trimming were inferred from the DNA itself. In this sample the table shows more than 150,000 clones, nearly 90% of which occur a single time. In total, the top ten clones hold about 0.66% of the sample.

The germline V end is reduced by 4 bases and the J end by 6 bases; junction bases left unmatched: 8. CDR1 SGHVS and CDR2 FNYEAQ are derived from the germline V gene. Counted from cysteine to phenylalanine, this CDR3 has 14 amino acids. Left in the record is the CDR3 DNA by itself, 42 bases read in frame from the first base. These data belong to a study of blood T cell repertoires in COVID-19 (dated by TCRdb to between 2020 and 2021). With regard to the full study: The collaborator samples originated in the United States, Italy and Spain and spanned the acute and convalescent phases of COVID-19. The prospective study material was composed of cDNA or gDNA derived from T cells, B-cell-depleted T cells, or PBMCs. Subjects who had been exposed to COVID-19, were actively infected with it, or had recovered from it provided the deeply sampled blood TCRbeta repertoires that made up the dataset. The repertoires were released in a freely available public database meant as a resource for research on the immune response to SARS-CoV-2. The samples were drawn from two sources: the first 160 participants of the ongoing ImmuneRACE study, and 950 to 1,500 subjects contributed by 6 global collaborators. Sample metadata almost always included a de-identified subject ID, COVID-19 status, age in years and sex. Where HLA class I and class II types were available, the types were taken from metadata supplied by the sample provider, not from assay-based typing.

Collaborating institutions collected whole blood in K2EDTA tubes following their own protocols. For TCRbeta analysis, collaborators shipped samples as frozen whole blood, isolated PBMCs, or DNA extracted from either of those sample types. Study-wide conclusions, independent of this receptor: The quantity of clinical and demographic metadata differed by source and by participant and was supplied without curation.

This receptor was identified in a man in his forties or fifties with acute or convalescent COVID-19. This receptor chain uses TRBV7-6 and TRBJ2-7; 8 bases in the middle match TRBD1. Source material: peripheral blood. The nucleotide sequence reads as follows: TGTGCCAGCAGCTACGGACAGGGTGGTGGCGAGCAGTACTTC. It specifies CASSYGQGGGEQYF. Full variable domain (CDR3 extended with the reference TRBV7-6 and TRBJ2-7 proteins): GAGVSQSPRYKVTKRGQDVALRCDPISGHVSLYWYRQALGQGPEFLTYFNYEAQQDKSGLPNDRFSAERPEGSISTLTIQRTEQRDSAMYRCASSYGQGGGEQYFGPGTRLTVT.